This T cell receptor (beta chain) was identified in a study of cytomegalovirus exposure and HLA in healthy donors. Study outcomes and limitations: In a later analysis, a genetic analysis reported fewer productive-TCR N-insertions in an Asian-associated ancestry cluster than the cohort average.

In the PCR, 60 Vbeta and 13 Jbeta primers were used. Method: immunoSEQ multiplex PCR; TCRdb's copy keeps in-frame clones and lacks some. Of about 140,000 clones in the sample, around 57% are singletons; the top ten hold around 1.9%. Trimming removed 3 bases at V and 2 bases at J, with 11 bases between. Germline V gene lookup returns CDR1 MNHNS and CDR2 SASEGT. CDR3 length equals 16 residues. Notes on this clone: What it binds is not known.

Specimen: PBMCs. The chain joins TRBV6-1 to TRBJ2-6; weak D call: TRBD1 (5 bases). This TCR was sampled from a male donor in good health and CMV-seronegative. The CDR3 spells CASSEAGYPGANVLTF. CDR3 sequence (DNA): TGTGCCAGCAGTGAGGCAGGGTATCCTGGGGCCAACGTCCTGACTTTC.